These 6 T cell receptor beta chains share one sample of origin, sequenced in a study of breast tumors, draining lymph nodes, adjacent tissues. Via MiXCR, TCRdb re-called the multiplex PCR reads, giving one row per CDR3 protein. The table lists over 150,000 distinct CDR3 sequences, 30% to 40% of them singletons. The lymph nodes were axillary draining lymph nodes from breast cancer patients. Sequencing used axillary lymph node tissue. These receptors came from a female donor with breast cancer. Some clones in this sample may be carry-over from other donors' samples.

Note on this clonotype: In this CDR3 the conserved last residue, phenylalanine or tryptophan, is missing, so a read error is likely. The chain is built from TRBV5-5 and TRBJ1-1; TRBD1 is a possible D gene (6 bases). With 3 bases removed from V and 0 bases from J, the gap between germline ends came to 9 bases. The CDR3 is made up of 14 amino acids. Germline V CDR1 and CDR2: SGHKS, YYEKEE (reference sequence). CDR3 loop: CASSWTVLNTEAFL. The DNA of the CDR3 is TGTGCCAGCAGCTGGACAGTTTTGAACACTGAAGCTTTCTTG.

This clonotype was counted ten times or more. The V call is TRBV7-9, the J call TRBJ2-1; 10 nucleotides match TRBD2. The trim removed 5 bases at V and 6 bases at J, leaving 7 bases unmatched. The CDR3 covers 15 residues. Germline assignment: CDR1 SEHNR and CDR2 FQNEAQ (reference sequence). CDR3 coding DNA: TGTGCCAGCAGCGAAGCGGGAGGGGTAGGCAATGAGCAGTTCTTC. Protein product: CASSEAGGVGNEQFF.

This clonotype occurred many times. The chain is built from TRBV5-1 and TRBJ2-3; the D is unclear. Trimming took 4 bases from V and 1 from J, leaving 10 bases between them. The CDR3 loop spans 14 amino acids. CDR1 is SGHRS, CDR2 YFSETQ, per germline. CDR3 protein: CASSPTAGTDTQYF. The CDR3 region has the DNA TGCGCCAGCAGCCCGACGGCGGGCACAGATACGCAGTATTTT.

The V call is TRBV7-2, the J call TRBJ2-1; D may be TRBD1 (6 bases). CDR3 length equals 17 residues. Germline loops: CDR1 SGHTA, CDR2 FQGNSA. Trimming removed 6 bases at V and 0 bases at J, with 18 bases between. The CDR3 region is CASSPGVGTASYNEQFF. The CDR3 nucleotides are TGTGCCAGCAGTCCAGGGGTCGGGACGGCCTCCTACAATGAGCAGTTCTTC.

As for this clonotype: The junction differs from germline at one of its ends, possibly a read error. This chain connects TRBV3-1 to TRBJ2-7; D unclear. Germline CDR1 and CDR2: LGHDT and YNNKEL (reference sequence). The CDR3 runs 13 residues. The CDR3 loop reads CAGSLRSTYEQYF. CDR3 nucleotide sequence: TGTGCCGGCAGCCTCAGATCAACCTACGAGCAGTACTTC.

This clonotype was detected ten times or more. The chain is built from TRBV6-4 and TRBJ2-7; D is unresolved. The CDR3 is 10 residues long. Germline V gives CDR1 MRHNA, CDR2 SNTAGT. Trimming left V 4 bases short and J 3 bases short, with 1 base between. The CDR3 sequence is CASSVYEQYF. For the CDR3, the DNA is TGTGCCAGCAGTGTCTACGAGCAGTACTTC.